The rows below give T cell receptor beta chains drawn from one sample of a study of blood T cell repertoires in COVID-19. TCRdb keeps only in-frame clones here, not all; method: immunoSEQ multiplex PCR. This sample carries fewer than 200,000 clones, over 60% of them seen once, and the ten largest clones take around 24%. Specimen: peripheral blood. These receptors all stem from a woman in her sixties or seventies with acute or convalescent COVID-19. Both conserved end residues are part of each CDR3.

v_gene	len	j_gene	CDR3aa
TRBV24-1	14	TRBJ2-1	CATSESGAYNEQFF
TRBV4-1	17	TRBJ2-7	CASSQVGGTRGSYEQYF
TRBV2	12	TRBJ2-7	CASSRILYEQYF
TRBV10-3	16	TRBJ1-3	CAISDRGHISGNTIYF
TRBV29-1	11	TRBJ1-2	CSVLTGGGYTF
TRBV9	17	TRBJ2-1	CASSVRGGGSTGDEQFF
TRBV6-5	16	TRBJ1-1	CASSYSSRRRFTEAFF
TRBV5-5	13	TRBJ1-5	CASSLDPGQPQHF
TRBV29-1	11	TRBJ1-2	CSVFGSAGYTF
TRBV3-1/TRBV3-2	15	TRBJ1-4	CASSHRDRAPEKLFF
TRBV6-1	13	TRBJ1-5	CASSEDQVLPQHF
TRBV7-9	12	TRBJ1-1	CASSLVREGAFF
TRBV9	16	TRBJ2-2	CASSVGTDRVAGELFF
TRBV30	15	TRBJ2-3	CAWSVAGGAADTQYF
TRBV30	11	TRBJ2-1	CAWRGGSEQFF
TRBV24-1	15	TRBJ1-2	CATSETGGLADGYTF
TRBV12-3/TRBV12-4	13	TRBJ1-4	CASRGGTNEKLFF